This TCR beta chain was recovered during a study of cytotoxic CD8 clonotypes in ibrutinib-treated CLL. As for the study in general: Patients: roughly ten relapsed/refractory, under 16 treatment-naive, some 18 IGHV unmutated. A mean of approximately 260,000 productive templates and 85,000 to 95,000 productive rearrangements was obtained per sample.

Measured with immunoSEQ multiplex PCR; TCRdb has only the in-frame clones, and not every one. The sample shows 300,000 to 350,000 clones, just under 80% of them seen only once. Notes on the study in general: Clonality went up at ibrutinib response and then declined back toward baseline at progression. Stable or contracted on treatment, public clonotypes were also uncommon.

As for this clone: Its antigen is currently unknown.

CDR1 is SGHDT and CDR2 is YYEEEE in the germline V gene. V lost 3 bases, J lost 1 base, and 7 bases stayed unmatched. CDR3 length: 15 amino acids. Specimen: PBMCs, collected before ibrutinib treatment. The receptor was derived from a human donor with chronic lymphocytic leukemia. The chain combines TRBV5-6 with TRBJ2-7; 7 bases are shared with TRBD1. CDR3 sequence: CASSSTGDPSYEQYF. CDR3 sequence (DNA): TGTGCCAGCAGCTCTACAGGGGACCCTTCCTACGAGCAGTACTTC.